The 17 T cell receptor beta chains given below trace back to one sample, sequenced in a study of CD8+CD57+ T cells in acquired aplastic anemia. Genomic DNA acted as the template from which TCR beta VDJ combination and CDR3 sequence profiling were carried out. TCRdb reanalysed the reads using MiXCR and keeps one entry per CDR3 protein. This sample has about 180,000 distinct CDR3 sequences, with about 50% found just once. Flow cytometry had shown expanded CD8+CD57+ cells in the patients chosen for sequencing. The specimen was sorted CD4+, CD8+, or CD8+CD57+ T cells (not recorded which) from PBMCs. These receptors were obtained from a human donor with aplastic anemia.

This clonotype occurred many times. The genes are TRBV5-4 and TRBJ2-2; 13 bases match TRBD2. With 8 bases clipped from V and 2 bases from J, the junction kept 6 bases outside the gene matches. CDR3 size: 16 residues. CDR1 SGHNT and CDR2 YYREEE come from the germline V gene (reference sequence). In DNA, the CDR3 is TGTGCCAGTCGACTAGCGGGGGGCCAAAACACCGGGGAGCTGTTTTTT. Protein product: CASRLAGGQNTGELFF.

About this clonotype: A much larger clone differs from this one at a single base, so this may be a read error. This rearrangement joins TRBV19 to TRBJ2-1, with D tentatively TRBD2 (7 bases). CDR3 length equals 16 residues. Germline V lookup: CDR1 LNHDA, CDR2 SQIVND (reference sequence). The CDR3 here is CASSIGGRISYNEQSF. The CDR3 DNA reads TGTGCCAGTAGTATCGGGGGGCGTATCTCCTACAATGAGCAGTCCTTC. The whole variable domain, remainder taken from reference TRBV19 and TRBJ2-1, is DGGITQSPKYLFRKEGQNVTLSCEQNLNHDAMYWYRQDPGQGLRLIYYSQIVNDFQKGDIAEGYSVSREKKESFPLTVTSAQKNPTAFYLCASSIGGRISYNEQSFGPGTRLTVL.

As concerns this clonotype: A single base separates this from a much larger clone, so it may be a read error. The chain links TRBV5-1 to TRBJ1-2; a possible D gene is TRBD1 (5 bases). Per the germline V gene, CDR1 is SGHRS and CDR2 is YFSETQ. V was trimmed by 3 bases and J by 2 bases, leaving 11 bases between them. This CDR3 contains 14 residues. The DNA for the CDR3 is TGCGCCAGCAGCTCCGTGACAGAGAACTATGGCTACACCTTC. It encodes CASSSVTENYGYTF.

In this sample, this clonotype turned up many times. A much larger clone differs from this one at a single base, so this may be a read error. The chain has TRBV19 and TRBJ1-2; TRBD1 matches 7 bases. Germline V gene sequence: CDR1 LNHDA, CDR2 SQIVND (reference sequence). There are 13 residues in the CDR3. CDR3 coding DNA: TGTGCCAGTAGTAGGGGACAGTCCTATGGCTACGCCTTC. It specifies CASSRGQSYGYAF.

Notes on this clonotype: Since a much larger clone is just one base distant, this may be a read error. The CDR3 DNA sequence: TGTGCCGGCAGCCTCCCCGACCTGACGAGAATGGGCGAGCAGTACTTC. Protein: CAGSLPDLTRMGEQYF. The rearrangement uses TRBV7-3 and TRBJ2-7; D unclear. The CDR3 spans 16 residues. CDR1 and CDR2 from the germline V gene are SGHTA and FQGTGA.

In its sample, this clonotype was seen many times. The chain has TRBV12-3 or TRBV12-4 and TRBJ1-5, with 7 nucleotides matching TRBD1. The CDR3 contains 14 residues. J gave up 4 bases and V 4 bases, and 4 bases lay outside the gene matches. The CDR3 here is CASSWAGGNQPQHF. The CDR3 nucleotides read TGTGCCAGCAGTTGGGCAGGGGGTAATCAGCCCCAGCATTTT.

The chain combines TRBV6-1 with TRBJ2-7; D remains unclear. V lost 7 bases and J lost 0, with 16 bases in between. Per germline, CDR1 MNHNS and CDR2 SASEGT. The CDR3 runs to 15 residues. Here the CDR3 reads CASTQPGHDSYEQYF. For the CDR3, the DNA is TGTGCCAGCACCCAACCGGGCCACGACTCCTACGAGCAGTACTTC.

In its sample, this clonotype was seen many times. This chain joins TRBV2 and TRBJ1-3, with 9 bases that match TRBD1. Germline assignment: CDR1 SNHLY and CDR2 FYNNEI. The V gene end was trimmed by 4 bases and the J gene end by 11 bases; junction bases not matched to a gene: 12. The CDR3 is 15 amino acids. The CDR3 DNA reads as TGTGCCAGCAGTGCCGGGACAGGGCTTAATTTTTCCATATATTTT. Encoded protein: CASSAGTGLNFSIYF.

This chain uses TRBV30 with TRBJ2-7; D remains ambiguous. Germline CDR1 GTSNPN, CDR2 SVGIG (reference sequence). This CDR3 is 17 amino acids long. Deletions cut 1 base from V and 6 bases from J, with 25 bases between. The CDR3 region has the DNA TGTGCCTGGAGTGACTACGTTCGGGCCATCAAGTCCCGCGAGCAGTACTTC. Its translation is CAWSDYVRAIKSREQYF.

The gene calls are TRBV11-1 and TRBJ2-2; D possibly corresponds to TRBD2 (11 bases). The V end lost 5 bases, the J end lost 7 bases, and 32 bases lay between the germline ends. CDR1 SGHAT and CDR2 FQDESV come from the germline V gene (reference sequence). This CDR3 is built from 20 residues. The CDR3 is CASSRTRDRGLAEISGELFF. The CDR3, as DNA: TGTGCCAGCAGCAGAACCCGGGACAGGGGACTAGCGGAGATAAGCGGGGAGCTGTTTTTT.

The DNA for the CDR3 is TGTGCCAGTAATGGACAGGGGGCTTCCCAAGAGACCCAGTACTTC. Translation gives CASNGQGASQETQYF. The genes are TRBV19 and TRBJ2-5; 11 positions match TRBD1. V shed 7 bases and J 1 base; nucleotides not matched to a gene: 5. Germline V gives CDR1 LNHDA, CDR2 SQIVND (reference sequence). The CDR3 is made up of 15 amino acids.

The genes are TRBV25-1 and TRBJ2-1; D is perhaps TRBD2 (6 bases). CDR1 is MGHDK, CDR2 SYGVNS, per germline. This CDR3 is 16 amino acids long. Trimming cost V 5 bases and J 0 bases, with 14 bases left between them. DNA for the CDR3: TGTGCCAGCAGTTACTCTGTCGGGAGCTCCTACAATGAGCAGTTCTTC. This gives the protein CASSYSVGSSYNEQFF.

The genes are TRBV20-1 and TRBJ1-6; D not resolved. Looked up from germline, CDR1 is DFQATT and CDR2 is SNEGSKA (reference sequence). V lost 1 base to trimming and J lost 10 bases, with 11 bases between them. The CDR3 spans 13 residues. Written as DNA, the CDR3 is TGCAGTGCTAGAGCTACCGCTGAATCACCCCTCCACTTT. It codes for CSARATAESPLHF.

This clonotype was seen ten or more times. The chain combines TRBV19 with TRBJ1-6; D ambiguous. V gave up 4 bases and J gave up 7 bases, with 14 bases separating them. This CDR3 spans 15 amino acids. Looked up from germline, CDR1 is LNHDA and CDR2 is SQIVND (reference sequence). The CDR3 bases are TGTGCCAGTAGTACTCAACCTGACGGAAATTCACCCCTCCACTTT. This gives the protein CASSTQPDGNSPLHF.

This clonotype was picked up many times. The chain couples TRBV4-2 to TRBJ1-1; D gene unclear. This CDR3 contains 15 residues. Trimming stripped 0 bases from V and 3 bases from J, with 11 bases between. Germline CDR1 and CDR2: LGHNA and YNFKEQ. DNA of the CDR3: TGTGCCAGCAGCCAAGATCCGGGCGGGGACACTGAAGCTTTCTTT. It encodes CASSQDPGGDTEAFF.

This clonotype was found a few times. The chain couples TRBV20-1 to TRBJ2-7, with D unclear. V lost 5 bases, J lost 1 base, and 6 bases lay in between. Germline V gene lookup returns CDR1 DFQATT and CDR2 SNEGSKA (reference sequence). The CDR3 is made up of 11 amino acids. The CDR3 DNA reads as TGCAGTGCTCACCAATCCTACGAGCAGTACGTC. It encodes CSAHQSYEQYV.

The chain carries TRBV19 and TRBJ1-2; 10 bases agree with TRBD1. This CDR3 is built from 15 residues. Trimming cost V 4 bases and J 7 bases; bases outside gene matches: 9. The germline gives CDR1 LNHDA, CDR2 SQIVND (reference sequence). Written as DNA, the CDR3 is TGTGCCAGTAGTAGGGACAGGGGAAGGAGTGGTGGCTACACCTTC. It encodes CASSRDRGRSGGYTF.